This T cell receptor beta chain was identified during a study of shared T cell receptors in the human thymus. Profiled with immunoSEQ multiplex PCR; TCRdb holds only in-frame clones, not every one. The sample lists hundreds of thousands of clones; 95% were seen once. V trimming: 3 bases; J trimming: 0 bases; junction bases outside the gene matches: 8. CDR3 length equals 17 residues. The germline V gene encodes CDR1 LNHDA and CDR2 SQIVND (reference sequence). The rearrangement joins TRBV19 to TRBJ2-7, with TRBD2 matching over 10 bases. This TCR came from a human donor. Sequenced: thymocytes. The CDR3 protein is CASSIGEREGSSYEQYF. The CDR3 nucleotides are TGTGCCAGTAGTATCGGCGAGCGGGAGGGTAGCTCCTACGAGCAGTACTTC.